This paragraph reports one TCR beta chain. This sample is part of a study of blood T cell repertoires in COVID-19. The repertoire was sequenced with immunoSEQ multiplex PCR; TCRdb's copy has only in-frame clones and lacks some. The sample carries some 190,000 clones, approximately 86% recorded once. Germline V CDR1 and CDR2: LNHDA, SQIVND (reference sequence). This CDR3 has 19 amino acids. Losses at the gene ends were 5 bases for V and 7 bases for J; bases not matched to a gene: 22. The chain couples TRBV19 to TRBJ2-3; 9 positions match TRBD1. This receptor was taken from a man older than 75 with COVID-19, enrolled during active disease. Specimen: peripheral blood. The CDR3 bases are TGTGCCAGTAGTTCCCGGGACAGGGTCCTTCGCAAGAATCATTATACGCAGTATTTT. Translated: CASSSRDRVLRKNHYTQYF.